This TCR beta chain appears in the sequencing data of a study of T cells after yellow fever vaccination. The ends were cut back, 1 base at V and 4 bases at J, with 13 bases in the middle. The CDR3 has 16 amino acids. Germline V gene lookup returns CDR1 SGHTA and CDR2 FQGNSA. TCRdb reprocessed the 5' RACE reads with MiXCR, giving one entry per CDR3 protein. The data contain hundreds of thousands of distinct CDR3 sequences, more than 9% of them singletons. This chain uses TRBV7-2 with TRBJ2-2; a possible D gene is TRBD1 (7 bases). This receptor was taken from a man aged 25 to 40 who received the YFV17D yellow fever vaccine. The specimen comprised PBMCs, sampled on the day of the yellow fever booster vaccination. This CDR3 is CASSLEGQTSTGELFF. The CDR3 DNA follows: TGTGCCAGCAGCTTAGAGGGACAGACTAGCACCGGGGAGCTGTTTTTT.